The 16 T cell receptor beta chains below were found in one sample sequenced in a study of beta chain features in type 1 diabetes. Sequenced material consisted of expressed TCRB transcripts (all of the isolated RNA was reverse transcribed). Some clones are missing from TCRdb's copy, which holds only in-frame ones; the method was immunoSEQ multiplex PCR. This table holds roughly 150,000 clones, less than 9.5% found once. Sequencing was done on a sample of central memory CD4+ T cells from blood. These TCRs come from a man in his late teens or twenties in good health.

This clone was detected ten times or more. The junction departs from the called germline gene at one end, perhaps through a read error. V is TRBV7-9 and J is TRBJ2-7; 7 bases map to TRBD2. The CDR3 runs 12 residues. Per germline, CDR1 SEHNR and CDR2 FQNEAQ (reference sequence). The CDR3 loop reads CASSLISGVESF. The DNA for the CDR3 is TGTGCCAGCAGCTTGATAAGCGGGGTAGAGAGCTTC.

This chain joins TRBV5-1 and TRBJ2-1; 10 bases match TRBD1. With V trimmed by 4 bases and J by 9 bases, 13 bases remained unmatched. In germline, CDR1 is SGHRS, CDR2 YFSETQ. The CDR3 spans 16 residues. This CDR3 is CASSPTGGLYSSEQFF. The CDR3, as DNA: TGCGCCAGCAGCCCGACAGGGGGCTTATACAGTAGTGAGCAGTTCTTC.

This clone showed up many times. J is TRBJ2-6 and V is TRBV5-1; D is unclear. Trimming stripped 4 bases from V and 1 base from J, with 3 bases between. The germline gives CDR1 SGHRS, CDR2 YFSETQ. The CDR3 runs 13 residues. CDR3 sequence reads: CASSQSGANVLTF. The CDR3 DNA reads as TGCGCCAGCAGCCAATCTGGGGCCAACGTCCTGACTTTC.

The V and J genes are TRBV28 and TRBJ2-2, with 7 bases fitting TRBD1. Trimming took 10 bases from V and 4 from J; bases not matched to a gene: 9. CDR3 length: 14 amino acids. From germline, CDR1 is MDHEN and CDR2 SYDVKM. The chain's CDR3 is CATFRDRGTGELFF. The DNA of the CDR3 is TGTGCCACTTTCCGGGACAGAGGCACCGGGGAGCTGTTTTTT.

J is TRBJ2-3 and V is TRBV30; 8 positions agree with TRBD1. CDR3 length: 14 amino acids. Germline-derived CDR1 and CDR2 are GTSNPN and SVGIG (reference sequence). The V and J ends lost 8 bases and 5 bases, in that order; junction bases with no gene match: 12. The CDR3: CAGAGGKFGDTQYF. Here the CDR3 DNA reads TGTGCCGGAGCAGGGGGCAAGTTTGGAGATACGCAGTATTTT.

This clone has just a few counts. The chain recombines TRBV6-6 with TRBJ2-1; tentative D call: TRBD1 (7 bases). Germline-derived CDR1 and CDR2 are MNHNY and SVGAGI (reference sequence). The CDR3 covers 16 residues. The V gene lost 0 bases and the J gene lost 4 bases, with 13 bases spanning the gap. The CDR3 region has the DNA TGTGCCAGCAGTTACTCTTCCGCAGGGGGGTACAATGAGCAGTTCTTC. Amino acid sequence: CASSYSSAGGYNEQFF.

This clone was recorded at least ten times. The V call is TRBV14, the J call TRBJ2-3; possible D gene TRBD2, 6 bases. In germline, CDR1 is SGHDN, CDR2 FVKESK. V gave up 5 bases and J gave up 4 bases, with 10 bases separating them. The CDR3 extends over 13 amino acids. CDR3 residues: CASSTSGADTQYF. In DNA, the CDR3 is TGTGCCAGCAGCACTTCGGGGGCAGATACGCAGTATTTT.

This clone was found many times. V gene TRBV7-2 combines with J gene TRBJ2-7, with 10 bases that match TRBD2. Trimming removed 3 bases from V and 0 bases from J; junction bases left unmatched: 5. Germline CDR1 is SGHTA and CDR2 is FQGNSA. The CDR3 sequence is 16 residues long. The CDR3 here is CASSFAGTSVSYEQYF. In DNA, the CDR3 is TGTGCCAGCAGCTTCGCCGGGACTAGCGTCTCCTACGAGCAGTACTTC. The variable domain in full, completed from reference TRBV7-2 and TRBJ2-7, reads GAGVSQSPSNKVTEKGKDVELRCDPISGHTALYWYRQSLGQGLEFLIYFQGNSAPDKSGLPSDRFSAERTGGSVSTLTIQRTQQEDSAVYLCASSFAGTSVSYEQYFGPGTRLTVT.

The genes are TRBV5-1 and TRBJ1-1, with D maybe TRBD1 (5 bases). The CDR3 contains 13 residues. Looked up from germline, CDR1 is SGHRS and CDR2 is YFSETQ. Trimming left V 3 bases short and J 1 base short, with 7 bases between. The CDR3 nucleotides are TGCGCCAGCAGCTATGGACAGAACACTGAAGCTTTCTTT. Translated: CASSYGQNTEAFF. Combining the CDR3 with reference TRBV5-1 and TRBJ1-1 gives the whole variable domain KAGVTQTPRYLIKTRGQQVTLSCSPISGHRSVSWYQQTPGQGLQFLFEYFSETQRNKGNFPGRFSGRQFSNSRSEMNVSTLELGDSALYLCASSYGQNTEAFFGQGTRLTVV.

The chain joins TRBV9 to TRBJ2-1; 7 bases align to TRBD2. J was trimmed by 6 bases and V by 5 bases; bases with no gene match: 5. The CDR3 is 13 amino acids. The V gene's germline CDR1 is SGDLS and CDR2 YYNGEE. The CDR3 spells CASRSSGTNEQFF. Here the CDR3 DNA reads TGTGCCAGCAGATCCAGCGGGACCAATGAGCAGTTCTTC.

V is TRBV4-2 and J is TRBJ2-5; perhaps TRBD2 as D (7 bases). The V end was cut by 4 bases, the J end by 4 bases, with 16 bases between. This CDR3 region has 15 residues. Germline-derived CDR1 and CDR2 are LGHNA and YNFKEQ. The CDR3: CASSPRGGQGETQYF. The CDR3 coding sequence is TGTGCCAGCAGCCCCCGCGGGGGCCAGGGAGAGACCCAGTACTTC.

The chain couples TRBV5-6 to TRBJ2-7; D possibly corresponds to TRBD2 (5 bases). Trimming stripped 0 bases from V and 6 bases from J, with 13 bases between. Germline assignment: CDR1 SGHDT and CDR2 YYEEEE. This CDR3 has 14 amino acids. The CDR3 sequence: CASSLVPGRGEQYF. CDR3 DNA: TGTGCCAGCAGCTTGGTTCCGGGAAGAGGCGAGCAGTACTTC. Full variable domain (remainder filled in from reference TRBV5-6 and TRBJ2-7): DAGVTQSPTHLIKTRGQQVTLRCSPKSGHDTVSWYQQALGQGPQFIFQYYEEEERQRGNFPDRFSGHQFPNYSSELNVNALLLGDSALYLCASSLVPGRGEQYFGPGTRLTVT.

This clone was recorded a few times. Its ends do not fully match the called genes, so a read error is possible. The V gene is TRBV5-4, the J gene TRBJ2-1, with 7 bases lining up with TRBD1. Germline V lookup: CDR1 SGHNT, CDR2 YYREEE (reference sequence). The CDR3 is made up of 13 amino acids. CDR3 sequence reads: CASSQVTRDRQFF. The DNA for the CDR3 is TGCGCCAGCAGCCAAGTTACCCGGGACAGGCAGTTCTTC.

This clone was counted only a few times. V and J are TRBV2 and TRBJ2-1; D call uncertain. CDR3 length equals 13 residues. The V and J ends lost 4 bases and 6 bases respectively, with 10 bases between them. Germline CDR1 and CDR2: SNHLY and FYNNEI. The CDR3 sequence is CASSVLEINEQFF. CDR3 in DNA: TGTGCCAGCAGTGTGTTAGAGATCAATGAGCAGTTCTTC.

This clone was found a few times. This rearrangement joins TRBV7-2 to TRBJ1-2, with D unresolved. Per the germline V gene, CDR1 is SGHTA and CDR2 is FQGNSA. This CDR3 comprises 15 residues. Trimming removed 2 bases at V and 3 bases at J, with 13 bases between. CDR3 nucleotide sequence: TGTGCCAGCAGCTTAATGGTTGAGGCCCACTATGGCTACACCTTC. Residues: CASSLMVEAHYGYTF.

In its sample, this clone was seen a few times. V gene TRBV6-5 combines with J gene TRBJ2-3; D ambiguous. In germline, CDR1 is MNHEY, CDR2 SVGAGI. The V end lost 6 bases, the J end lost 2 bases, and 12 bases lay between the germline ends. CDR3 size: 14 residues. The CDR3 here is CASRTTYLTDTQYF. In nucleotides, the CDR3 is TGTGCCAGCAGAACTACCTACCTCACAGATACGCAGTATTTT.